The 22 T cell receptor beta chains in this list originate from one sample, sequenced in a study of blood T cell repertoires in COVID-19. Assay used: immunoSEQ multiplex PCR; TCRdb lists only in-frame clones, some missing. The table records some 140,000 clones, under 85% of them present only once. Source material: peripheral blood. The receptors originated from a man in his 60s with COVID-19, enrolled during active disease.

This clone was observed a handful of times. The CDR3 nucleotides are TGTGCCAGCAGCTTAGAGGGGGCTTCTGGCTACACCTTC. Its protein product is CASSLEGASGYTF. The chain has TRBV11-2 and TRBJ1-2; perhaps TRBD1 as D (6 bases). The V gene lost 0 bases and the J gene lost 7 bases, with 9 bases spanning the gap. The CDR3 loop spans 13 amino acids. Germline values: CDR1 SGHAT, CDR2 FQNNGV.

V gene TRBV19 combines with J gene TRBJ2-2, with D maybe TRBD2 (5 bases). CDR1 and CDR2 (germline): LNHDA, SQIVND (reference sequence). The CDR3 is 13 residues long. V lost 8 bases, J lost 5 bases, and 12 bases lay in between. CDR3 in DNA: TGTGCCAGTCTTGAGCGCGGGACCGGGGAGCTGTTTTTT. It yields the protein CASLERGTGELFF.

The CDR3 here is CATRTATGTGELFF. The CDR3 nucleotides read TGTGCCACCCGAACCGCTACAGGGACCGGGGAGCTGTTTTTT. The chain recombines TRBV15 with TRBJ2-2; tentatively, D is TRBD1 (6 bases). This CDR3 has 14 residues. V lost 8 bases and J 5 bases, leaving 15 bases between the germline ends. From germline, CDR1 is LNHNV and CDR2 YYDKDF (reference sequence).

The V call is TRBV28, the J call TRBJ1-3; D is ambiguous. V lost 8 bases to trimming and J lost 0 bases, with 5 bases between them. The V gene's germline CDR1 is MDHEN and CDR2 SYDVKM. The length of the CDR3 is 12 residues. DNA for the CDR3: TGTGCCAGCCGTCTCTCTGGAAACACCATATATTTT. Protein product: CASRLSGNTIYF.

This clone was observed a few times. The genes are TRBV7-2 and TRBJ1-5, with D perhaps TRBD1 (6 bases). In germline, CDR1 is SGHTA, CDR2 FQGNSA. V lost 3 bases and J lost 6, with 9 bases in between. This CDR3 spans 13 amino acids. The DNA of the CDR3 is TGTGCCAGCAGCTTTCAGGGGTTTCAGCCCCAGCATTTT. It codes for CASSFQGFQPQHF.

Comments on this clone: Other DNA sequences within the sample encode an identical CDR3. The V and J genes are TRBV6-5 and TRBJ1-1; the D is unclear. This CDR3 spans 12 amino acids. Per germline, CDR1 MNHEY and CDR2 SVGAGI. Trimming removed 6 bases at V and 1 base at J, with 6 bases between. The CDR3 nucleotides are TGTGCCAGCAGAACATCGAACACTGAAGCTTTCTTT. Its protein is CASRTSNTEAFF.

This sequence joins TRBV29-1 and TRBJ1-1, with unresolved D. This CDR3 region has 12 residues. V shed 7 bases and J shed 4 bases, with 13 bases lying between them. The germline CDR1 and CDR2 sequences are SQVTM and ANQGSEA. Here the CDR3 DNA reads TGCAGCGCTGCAGATACTAGCACTGAAGCTTTCTTT. This codes for CSAADTSTEAFF.

The J gene is TRBJ2-1, the V gene TRBV5-1, with a weak D call TRBD2 (6 bases). Germline CDR1 reads SGHRS; CDR2 reads YFSETQ. Trimming cost V 4 bases and J 0 bases, with 11 bases left between them. The CDR3 contains 15 residues. This chain's CDR3 is CASSTTGSSYNEQFF. For the CDR3, the DNA is TGCGCCAGCAGCACCACCGGGAGCTCCTACAATGAGCAGTTCTTC.

The J gene is TRBJ1-2, the V gene TRBV6-4, with D tentatively TRBD1 (6 bases). There are 16 residues in the CDR3. Germline V gives CDR1 MRHNA, CDR2 SNTAGT. Trimming took off 0 bases at V and 3 bases at J, with 14 bases between the two ends. Here the CDR3 reads CASSDSNRGGDYGYTF. The CDR3 bases are TGTGCCAGCAGTGACTCGAATCGGGGGGGCGACTATGGCTACACCTTC.

This chain joins TRBV5-1 and TRBJ2-7; 9 bases map to TRBD1. The J segment lost 2 bases and the V segment lost 4 bases, leaving 4 bases of the junction unmatched. Germline V gene sequence: CDR1 SGHRS, CDR2 YFSETQ. The CDR3 contains 14 residues. The CDR3, as DNA: TGCGCCAGCAGCATGGGACAGGGTGCCTACGAGCAGTACTTC. Protein sequence: CASSMGQGAYEQYF.

The genes are TRBV19 and TRBJ1-1, with no clear D. CDR1 and CDR2 from the germline V gene are LNHDA and SQIVND (reference sequence). The V end was cut by 6 bases, the J end by 1 base, with 9 bases between. CDR3 size: 13 residues. The CDR3 reads CASRVAENTEAFF. In DNA, the CDR3 is TGTGCCAGTAGGGTGGCGGAGAACACTGAAGCTTTCTTT.

The chain uses TRBV19 and TRBJ2-7; 9 nucleotides align to TRBD1. Trimming removed 1 base from V and 5 bases from J; junction bases left unmatched: 6. CDR1 is LNHDA and CDR2 is SQIVND in the germline V gene (reference sequence). There are 15 residues in the CDR3. As DNA, the CDR3 is TGTGCCAGTAGTATAGTGGGACAGGGTGCGGACGAGCAGTACTTC. This sequence encodes CASSIVGQGADEQYF.

V gene TRBV7-9 combines with J gene TRBJ2-3; possible D gene TRBD2, 5 bases. Germline CDR1 SEHNR, CDR2 FQNEAQ (reference sequence). Trimming removed 1 base from V and 2 bases from J, with 10 bases in between. The CDR3 runs to 15 residues. The CDR3 sequence: CASSLGTSHTDTQYF. DNA for the CDR3: TGTGCCAGCAGCTTAGGGACTTCCCACACAGATACGCAGTATTTT.

This chain uses TRBV19 with TRBJ1-3; D gene unclear. This CDR3 spans 16 amino acids. Per the germline V gene, CDR1 is LNHDA and CDR2 is SQIVND (reference sequence). V lost 3 bases and J 0 bases, leaving 12 bases between the germline ends. CDR3 nucleotides: TGTGCCAGTAGTATTGGCAGTTCAGTCTCTGGAAACACCATATATTTT. Amino acids: CASSIGSSVSGNTIYF. Filled out from reference TRBV19 and TRBJ1-3, the complete variable domain reads DGGITQSPKYLFRKEGQNVTLSCEQNLNHDAMYWYRQDPGQGLRLIYYSQIVNDFQKGDIAEGYSVSREKKESFPLTVTSAQKNPTAFYLCASSIGSSVSGNTIYFGEGSWLTVV.

The genes are TRBV15 and TRBJ1-6; D is undetermined. V was cut by 5 bases and J by 7 bases, with 6 bases left in between. CDR1 LNHNV and CDR2 YYDKDF come from the germline V gene (reference sequence). The CDR3 totals 12 residues. This CDR3 reads CATSPPNSPLHF. The CDR3 DNA follows: TGTGCCACCAGCCCTCCGAATTCACCCCTCCACTTT.

V usage is TRBV11-1 and J usage is TRBJ1-3; maybe TRBD1 (6 bases). Per germline, CDR1 SGHAT and CDR2 FQDESV (reference sequence). This CDR3 spans 16 amino acids. With 2 bases removed from V and 0 bases from J, the gap between germline ends came to 11 bases. The CDR3 protein is CASSLPQGASGNTIYF. CDR3 coding DNA: TGTGCCAGCAGCTTACCACAGGGTGCCTCTGGAAACACCATATATTTT. Drawing the rest from reference TRBV11-1 and TRBJ1-3, the complete variable domain is EAEVAQSPRYKITEKSQAVAFWCDPISGHATLYWYRQILGQGPELLVQFQDESVVDDSQLPKDRFSAERLKGVDSTLKIQPAELGDSAMYLCASSLPQGASGNTIYFGEGSWLTVV.

The chain employs TRBV10-3 and TRBJ1-2; 11 bases agree with TRBD1. This CDR3 spans 14 amino acids. CDR1 and CDR2 from the germline V gene are ENHRY and SYGVKD. Trimming at V came to 7 bases and at J to 7 bases, leaving 8 bases not matched to a gene. The CDR3 bases are TGTGCCATCAATGACGGACAGGGGGCCTTTGGCTACACCTTC. Amino acids: CAINDGQGAFGYTF.

The chain employs TRBV6-5 and TRBJ1-5, with 7 bases matching TRBD1. Trimming took 5 bases from V and 3 from J; bases not matched to a gene: 7. Germline V lookup: CDR1 MNHEY, CDR2 SVGAGI. CDR3 length: 15 residues. This CDR3 is CASSPLGTVNQPQHF. In nucleotides, the CDR3 is TGTGCCAGCAGTCCCCTCGGGACAGTCAATCAGCCCCAGCATTTT.

V and J are TRBV7-2 and TRBJ1-1, with TRBD1 matching over 8 bases. CDR1 and CDR2 (germline): SGHTA, FQGNSA. There are 16 residues in the CDR3. The ends lost 1 base at V and 5 bases at J; junction bases unmatched: 9. CDR3 amino acids: CASSLGSGRGLTEAFF. The CDR3 region has the DNA TGTGCCAGCAGCTTAGGTTCGGGCAGGGGGCTGACTGAAGCTTTCTTT.

The chain employs TRBV4-2 and TRBJ1-6; 7 nucleotides match TRBD1. From germline, CDR1 is LGHNA and CDR2 YNFKEQ. The CDR3 runs to 18 residues. The V gene end was trimmed by 0 bases and the J gene end by 9 bases; junction bases not matched to a gene: 14. CDR3 in DNA: TGTGCCAGCAGCCAAGATCGCGGAGCAGGGGGTAGTACTTCACCCCTCCACTTT. Its translation: CASSQDRGAGGSTSPLHF.

The gene calls are TRBV5-5 and TRBJ1-2; D uncertain. The germline V gene encodes CDR1 SGHKS and CDR2 YYEKEE (reference sequence). Between the trimmed V and J ends, which lost 4 bases and 8 bases, there was a span of 18 bases. This CDR3 has 14 amino acids. This chain's CDR3 is CASSVDSLLGGYTF. DNA for the CDR3: TGTGCCAGCAGCGTAGACTCTCTCCTAGGAGGCTACACCTTC.

This chain joins TRBV14 and TRBJ1-1; D is undetermined. Deletions cut 0 bases from V and 4 bases from J, with 9 bases between. Germline lookup yields CDR1 SGHDN and CDR2 FVKESK. This CDR3 has 14 amino acids. In nucleotides, the CDR3 is TGTGCCAGCAGCCAAGATTTTTCTGTCACTGAAGCTTTCTTT. Translation gives CASSQDFSVTEAFF.